What follows describes a single T cell receptor (gamma chain). Its antigen is currently not known. The mismatch at residue 5 between this DNA's translation and the TCRdb protein of a much larger clone likely reflects a read error; the protein shown is translated from the DNA. Library creation used multiplex PCR. The sequencing machine was an Illumina MiSeq. Each sorted gammadelta T cell sample was sequenced for both the TCR gamma (TRG) and TCR delta (TRD) chains. The original pipeline was this. Repertoire analyses included clonotype tree plots, accumulated frequency of the top 20 clonotypes, diversity index (DI) and D75 metrics. Public reads were reanalyzed in TCRdb with CATT, and rows carrying the same DNA were merged afterwards. The V and J calls and clone size come from TCRdb's table, not from the authors' own analysis. The sample table holds roughly 5,000 gamma-chain clones, of which around 3.7% were seen once. The ten biggest clones cover roughly 31% of the sample.

The source of the sample is a study of γδ T cells in repeated Plasmodium falciparum infection (dated by TCRdb to about 2021). Notes on the research overall: In the natural-infection arm, Malian children exposed to intense seasonal malaria transmission were enrolled and compared against age and gender matched Australian children. Several malaria-naive U.S. adults underwent four controlled human malaria infections by bites from P. falciparum NF54-infected Anopheles stephensi mosquitoes over 644 days. Controlled-infection subjects were sampled at baseline, immediately before selected infections, and 21 days after each infection. The study examined how repeated Plasmodium falciparum infection shapes the human gammadelta T cell repertoire, using natural infection in Mali and controlled human malaria infection. Malian gammadelta TCR repertoires were analysed cross-sectionally during no-transmission periods and were analysed longitudinally across acute febrile malaria episodes. What the study reported, not specific to this receptor: Because the controlled-infection cohort was small, analysis of inter-individual variability in gammadelta T cell responses was limited. The Malian cohort came from a small rural village of predominantly one ethnic group, limiting generalizability.

The clonotype was recovered from a pool of human donors (malaria-infected and uninfected, not separated). Sequencing was carried out using gamma-delta T cells from blood.

The CDR3 loop reads CATWGDSNYYKKLF. In nucleotide form, the sequence is TGTGCCACCTGGGGTGATTCGAATTATTATAAGAAACTCTTT. The sequence joins TRGV4 to TRGJ1 or TRGJ2. In the absence of a J gene in TCRdb, the DNA was matched to germline to assign it here. Trimming removed 5 bases from V and 0 bases from J; the gene matches leave 7 bases unexplained. Reading from cysteine to phenylalanine, the CDR3 counts 14 amino acids. Only the CDR3 region is kept as DNA, spanning 42 bases read in frame from base 1. CDR1 and CDR2, looked up from the germline V gene, are EGSTGY and YDSYTSSV.